This T cell receptor (beta chain) was retrieved from a study of blood T cell repertoires in COVID-19. Only in-frame clones appear in the TCRdb table, and some are missing; sequencing was by immunoSEQ multiplex PCR. The table records roughly 60,000 clones, about 87% of them present only once. Germline lookup yields CDR1 SGHAT and CDR2 FQNNGV. The V end was cut by 1 base, the J end by 6 bases, with 19 bases between. This CDR3 comprises 17 residues. J is TRBJ2-1 and V is TRBV11-2, with D tentatively TRBD1 (6 bases). The sample comprised peripheral blood. The receptor was derived from a human donor with active COVID-19. The donor label of this sample is uncertain. The CDR3 here is CASSLVESGALGNEQFF. The CDR3 bases are TGTGCCAGCAGCTTAGTTGAATCAGGGGCTCTTGGCAATGAGCAGTTCTTC.